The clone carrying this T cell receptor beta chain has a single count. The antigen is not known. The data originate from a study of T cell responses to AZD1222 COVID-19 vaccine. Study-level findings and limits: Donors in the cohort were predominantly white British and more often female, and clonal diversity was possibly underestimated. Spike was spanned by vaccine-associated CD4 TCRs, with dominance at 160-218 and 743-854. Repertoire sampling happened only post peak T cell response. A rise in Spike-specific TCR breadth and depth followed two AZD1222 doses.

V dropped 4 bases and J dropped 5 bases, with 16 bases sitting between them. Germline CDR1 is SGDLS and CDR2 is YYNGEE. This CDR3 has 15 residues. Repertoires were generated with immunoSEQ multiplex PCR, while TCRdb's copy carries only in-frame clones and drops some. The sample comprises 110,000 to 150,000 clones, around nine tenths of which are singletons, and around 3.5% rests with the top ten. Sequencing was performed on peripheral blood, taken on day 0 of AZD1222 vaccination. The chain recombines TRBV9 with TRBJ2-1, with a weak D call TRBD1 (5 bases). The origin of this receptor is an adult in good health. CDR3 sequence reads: CASSPRGSPDNEQFF. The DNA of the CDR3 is TGTGCCAGCAGCCCAAGGGGAAGCCCGGACAATGAGCAGTTCTTC.